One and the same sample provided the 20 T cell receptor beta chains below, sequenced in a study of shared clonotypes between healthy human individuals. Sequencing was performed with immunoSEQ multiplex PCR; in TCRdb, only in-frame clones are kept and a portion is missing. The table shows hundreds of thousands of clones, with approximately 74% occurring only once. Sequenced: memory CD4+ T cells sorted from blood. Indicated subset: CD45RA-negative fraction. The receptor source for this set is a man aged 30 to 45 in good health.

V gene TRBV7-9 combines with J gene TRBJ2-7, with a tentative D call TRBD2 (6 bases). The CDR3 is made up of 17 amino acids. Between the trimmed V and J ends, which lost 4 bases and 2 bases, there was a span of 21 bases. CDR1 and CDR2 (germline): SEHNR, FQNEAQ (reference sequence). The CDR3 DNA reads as TGTGCCAGCAGCTCATGGGGGGAGCGGCTTAGCCCCTACGAGCAGTACTTC. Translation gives CASSSWGERLSPYEQYF.

The CDR3 DNA follows: TGTGCCAGCAGCCCGACGGGGTCCTATGGCTACACCTTC. Its translation is CASSPTGSYGYTF. V usage is TRBV7-2 and J usage is TRBJ1-2; D is uncertain. Germline CDR1 SGHTA, CDR2 FQGNSA. This CDR3 is built from 13 residues. V was pared by 5 bases and J by 4 bases, with 11 bases between.

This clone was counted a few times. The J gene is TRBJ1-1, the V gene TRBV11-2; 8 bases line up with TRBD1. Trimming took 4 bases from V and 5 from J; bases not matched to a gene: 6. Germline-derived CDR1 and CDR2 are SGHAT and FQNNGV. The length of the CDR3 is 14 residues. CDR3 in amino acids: CASSSTGAGTEAFF. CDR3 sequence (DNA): TGTGCCAGCAGCTCGACAGGGGCGGGGACTGAAGCTTTCTTT.

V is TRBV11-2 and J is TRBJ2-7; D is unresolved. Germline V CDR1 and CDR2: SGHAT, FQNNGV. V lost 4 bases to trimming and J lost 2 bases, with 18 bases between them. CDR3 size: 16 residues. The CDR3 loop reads CASSSISSGKAYEQYF. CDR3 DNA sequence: TGTGCCAGCAGCTCAATCAGTAGTGGCAAAGCCTACGAGCAGTACTTC.

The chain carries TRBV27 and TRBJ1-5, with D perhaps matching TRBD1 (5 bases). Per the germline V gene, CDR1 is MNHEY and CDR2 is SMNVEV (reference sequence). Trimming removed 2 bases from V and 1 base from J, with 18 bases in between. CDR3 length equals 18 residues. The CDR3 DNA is TGTGCCAGCAGTTTACTCTTCGGGGGAATCGGAAGCAATCAGCCCCAGCATTTT. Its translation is CASSLLFGGIGSNQPQHF.

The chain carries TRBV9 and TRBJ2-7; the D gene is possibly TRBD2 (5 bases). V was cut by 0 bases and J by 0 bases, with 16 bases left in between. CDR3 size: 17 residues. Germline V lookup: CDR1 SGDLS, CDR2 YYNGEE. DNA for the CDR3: TGTGCCAGCAGCGTAGCACCCGGGAACACCAACTCCTACGAGCAGTACTTC. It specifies CASSVAPGNTNSYEQYF.

The CDR3 DNA sequence: TGTGCCAGCAGCCCCCGTAGTTTTGGGACAGGGTTCTTTGGGGCCAACGTCCTGACTTTC. This codes for CASSPRSFGTGFFGANVLTF. This sequence joins TRBV9 and TRBJ2-6; 9 bases align to TRBD1. Germline CDR1 and CDR2: SGDLS and YYNGEE. V lost 4 bases, J lost 3 bases, and 17 bases stayed unmatched. The CDR3 length is 20 residues.

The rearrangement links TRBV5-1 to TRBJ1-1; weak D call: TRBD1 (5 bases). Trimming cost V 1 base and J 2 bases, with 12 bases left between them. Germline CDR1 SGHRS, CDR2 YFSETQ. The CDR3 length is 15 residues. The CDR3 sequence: CASSLSTGTNTEAFF. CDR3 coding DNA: TGCGCCAGCAGCTTGTCAACGGGGACTAACACTGAAGCTTTCTTT.

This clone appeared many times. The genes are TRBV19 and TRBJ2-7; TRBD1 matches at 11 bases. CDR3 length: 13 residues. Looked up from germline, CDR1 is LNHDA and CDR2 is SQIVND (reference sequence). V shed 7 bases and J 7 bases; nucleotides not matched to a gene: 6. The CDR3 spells CASKGQGVGEQYF. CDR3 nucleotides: TGTGCCAGTAAGGGACAGGGGGTAGGTGAGCAGTACTTC.

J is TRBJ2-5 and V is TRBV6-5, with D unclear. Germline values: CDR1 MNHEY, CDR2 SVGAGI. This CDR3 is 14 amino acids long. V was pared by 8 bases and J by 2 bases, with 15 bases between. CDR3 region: CASLVPQEQETQYF. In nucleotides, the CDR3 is TGTGCCAGCTTAGTACCTCAGGAGCAAGAGACCCAGTACTTC.

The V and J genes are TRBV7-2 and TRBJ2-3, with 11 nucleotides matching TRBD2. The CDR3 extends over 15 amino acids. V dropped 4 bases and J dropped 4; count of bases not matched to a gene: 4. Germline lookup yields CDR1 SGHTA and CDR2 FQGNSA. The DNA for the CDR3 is TGTGCCAGCAGCTCCCCACTAGCGGGAGCAGATACGCAGTATTTT. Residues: CASSSPLAGADTQYF.

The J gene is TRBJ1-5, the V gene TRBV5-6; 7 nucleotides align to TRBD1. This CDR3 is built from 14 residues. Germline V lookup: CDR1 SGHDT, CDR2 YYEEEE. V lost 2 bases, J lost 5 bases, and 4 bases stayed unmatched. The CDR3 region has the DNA TGTGCCAGCAGCTTAGGACAGGCATATCAGCCCCAGCATTTT. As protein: CASSLGQAYQPQHF. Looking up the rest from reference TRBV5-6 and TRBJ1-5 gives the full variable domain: DAGVTQSPTHLIKTRGQQVTLRCSPKSGHDTVSWYQQALGQGPQFIFQYYEEEERQRGNFPDRFSGHQFPNYSSELNVNALLLGDSALYLCASSLGQAYQPQHFGDGTRLSIL.

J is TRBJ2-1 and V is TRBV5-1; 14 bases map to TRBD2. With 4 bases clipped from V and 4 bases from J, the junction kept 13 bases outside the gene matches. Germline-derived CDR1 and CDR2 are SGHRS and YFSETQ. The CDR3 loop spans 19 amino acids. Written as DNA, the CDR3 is TGCGCCAGCAGCGCTCTAGGGACTAGCGGGAGTCGGGCTTACAATGAGCAGTTCTTC. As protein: CASSALGTSGSRAYNEQFF.

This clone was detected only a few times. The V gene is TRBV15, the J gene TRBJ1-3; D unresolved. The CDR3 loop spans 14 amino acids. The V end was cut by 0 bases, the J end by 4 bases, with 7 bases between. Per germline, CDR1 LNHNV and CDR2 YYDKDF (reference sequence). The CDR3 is CATSRDVKGNTIYF. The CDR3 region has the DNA TGTGCCACCAGCAGAGATGTGAAAGGAAACACCATATATTTT.

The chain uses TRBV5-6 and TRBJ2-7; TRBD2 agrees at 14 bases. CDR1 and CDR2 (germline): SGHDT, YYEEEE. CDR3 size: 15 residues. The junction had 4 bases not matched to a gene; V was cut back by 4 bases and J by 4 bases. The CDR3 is CASSMGLAGDYEQYF. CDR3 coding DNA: TGTGCCAGCAGCATGGGACTAGCGGGAGATTACGAGCAGTACTTC.

As DNA, the CDR3 is TGCGCCAGCAGCTGGGACACACCTTTGAACACTGAAGCTTTCTTT. Translating gives CASSWDTPLNTEAFF. This chain joins TRBV5-1 and TRBJ1-1; D may be TRBD1 (6 bases). CDR1 is SGHRS and CDR2 is YFSETQ in the germline V gene. This CDR3 has 15 residues. Trimming pared 3 bases from V and 0 bases from J, leaving 12 bases between.

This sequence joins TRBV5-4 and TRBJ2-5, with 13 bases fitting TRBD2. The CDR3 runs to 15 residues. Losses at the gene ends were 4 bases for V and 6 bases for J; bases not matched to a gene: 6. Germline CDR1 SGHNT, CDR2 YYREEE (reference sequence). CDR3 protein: CASSETSGRAQTQYF. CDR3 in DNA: TGTGCCAGCAGCGAAACTAGCGGGAGGGCGCAGACCCAGTACTTC.

CDR3 residues: CASSRQAVNSPLHF. As DNA, the CDR3 is TGTGCCAGCAGCCGACAGGCGGTTAATTCACCCCTCCACTTT. This chain uses TRBV7-2 with TRBJ1-6, with D possibly TRBD1 on 6 matching bases. V was cut by 5 bases and J by 6 bases, with 11 bases left in between. CDR1 is SGHTA and CDR2 is FQGNSA in the germline V gene. This CDR3 spans 14 amino acids.

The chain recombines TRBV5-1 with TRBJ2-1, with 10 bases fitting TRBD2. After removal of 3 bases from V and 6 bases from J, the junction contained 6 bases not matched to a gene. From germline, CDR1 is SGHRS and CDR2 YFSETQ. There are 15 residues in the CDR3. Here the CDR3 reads CASSSSGSTTNEQFF. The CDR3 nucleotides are TGCGCCAGCAGCTCTAGCGGGAGCACAACCAATGAGCAGTTCTTC.

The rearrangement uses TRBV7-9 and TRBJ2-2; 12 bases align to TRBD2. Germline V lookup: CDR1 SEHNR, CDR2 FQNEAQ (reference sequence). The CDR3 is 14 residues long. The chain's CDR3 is CGTSGTSNTGELFF. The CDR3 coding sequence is TGTGGGACTAGCGGGACTAGTAACACCGGGGAGCTGTTTTTT.